This TCR beta chain was observed in a study of cytomegalovirus exposure and HLA in healthy donors. Study-wide findings and caveats: Productive rates of about 87% or about 30% were seen for most TCR beta V segments in an earlier analysis. A list of around 160 TCR beta chains associated with cytomegalovirus was given. CMV serostatus alone was available as immune exposure information.

This PCR relied on a set of 60 Vbeta primers and 13 Jbeta primers. Repertoires were generated with immunoSEQ multiplex PCR, while TCRdb's copy carries only in-frame clones and drops some. The sample shows around 130,000 clones, approximately 79% of them seen only once. Germline CDR1 is MDHEN and CDR2 is SYDVKM. The CDR3 is 15 amino acids. The trim removed 5 bases at V and 6 bases at J, leaving 10 bases unmatched. About this clone itself: The antigen is unknown.

J is TRBJ1-1 and V is TRBV28; 9 bases map to TRBD1. The clonotype comes from a female donor in good health and CMV-seronegative. The specimen sequenced was PBMCs. The CDR3 DNA sequence: TGTGCCAGCAGTATACAGACAGGGGGAGAGGCTGAAGCTTTCTTT. This encodes CASSIQTGGEAEAFF.